This record looks at one TCR beta chain sequence and its context. Assay: immunoSEQ multiplex PCR; the TCRdb copy retains only in-frame clones and omits some. The sample contains more than 7,000 clones, around 80% of which appear only once. These data belong to a study of T cell clones after liver transplantation. Study as a whole: Pre-transplant mixed lymphocyte reactions yielded third-party-reactive TCRbeta sequences as comparators for graft-donor-reactive sequences. Draws occurred before transplant, before withdrawal, and after complete or failed withdrawal.

This clonotype originated in a human patient who received a liver transplant. A subset of T cells may come from the graft donor. This specimen was CD8+ T cells from blood, taken at the 22-month timepoint.

Written as DNA, the CDR3 is TGTGCCAGCAGCCTCAGCGGGGTCGGGTACAATGAGCAGTTCTTC. Amino acids: CASSLSGVGYNEQFF. This chain connects TRBV14 to TRBJ2-1; 7 bases match TRBD2. V lost 4 bases and J lost 4; bases outside the gene matches: 7. CDR1 is SGHDN, CDR2 FVKESK, per germline. The CDR3 is made up of 15 amino acids.